This TCR beta chain is from a study of CD8 T cells in Susac syndrome. An amount of RNA that ranged from 0.5 to 1 ug was reverse transcribed with random hexamers. The amplification used immunoSEQ multiplex PCR on TCR beta CDR3; it spanned 54 Vbeta and 13 Jbeta. TCRdb recomputed calls from the immunoSEQ multiplex PCR reads with MiXCR, one row per CDR3 protein. The sample contains about 150,000 distinct CDR3 sequences, roughly 95% of which appear only once. Germline V lookup: CDR1 MNHEY, CDR2 SMNVEV (reference sequence). This CDR3 is built from 15 residues. V gave up 3 bases and J gave up 6 bases, with 16 bases separating them.

The sequence came from a human donor with multiple sclerosis. The chain employs TRBV27 and TRBJ2-3, with a tentative D call TRBD1 (6 bases). Sequencing input: CD8+ T cells from PBMCs. The CDR3 region has the DNA TGTGCCAGCAGTTTGCAAGGACAGTTTCTGGATACGCAGTATTTT. Protein sequence: CASSLQGQFLDTQYF.